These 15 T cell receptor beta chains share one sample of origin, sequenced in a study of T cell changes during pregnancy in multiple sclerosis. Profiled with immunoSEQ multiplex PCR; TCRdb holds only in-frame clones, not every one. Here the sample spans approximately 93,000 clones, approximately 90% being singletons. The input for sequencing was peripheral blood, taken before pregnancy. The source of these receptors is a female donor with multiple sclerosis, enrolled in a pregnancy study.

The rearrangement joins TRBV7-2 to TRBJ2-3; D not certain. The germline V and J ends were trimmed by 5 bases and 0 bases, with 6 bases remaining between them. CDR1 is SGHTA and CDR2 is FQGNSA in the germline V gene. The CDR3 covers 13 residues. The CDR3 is CASSVGSTDTQYF. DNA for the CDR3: TGTGCCAGCAGCGTCGGGAGCACAGATACGCAGTATTTT.

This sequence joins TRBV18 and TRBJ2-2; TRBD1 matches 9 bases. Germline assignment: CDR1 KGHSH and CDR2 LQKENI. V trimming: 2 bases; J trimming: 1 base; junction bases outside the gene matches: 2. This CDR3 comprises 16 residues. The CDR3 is CASSPWGQGNTGELFF. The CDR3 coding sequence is TGTGCCAGCTCACCATGGGGACAGGGGAACACCGGGGAGCTGTTTTTT.

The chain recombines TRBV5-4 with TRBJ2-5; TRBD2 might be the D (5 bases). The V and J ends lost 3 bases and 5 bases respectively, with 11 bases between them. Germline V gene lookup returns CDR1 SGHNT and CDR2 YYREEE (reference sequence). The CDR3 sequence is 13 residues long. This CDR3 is CASSSLPGETQYF. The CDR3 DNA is TGTGCCAGCAGCTCGCTCCCGGGGGAGACCCAGTACTTC.

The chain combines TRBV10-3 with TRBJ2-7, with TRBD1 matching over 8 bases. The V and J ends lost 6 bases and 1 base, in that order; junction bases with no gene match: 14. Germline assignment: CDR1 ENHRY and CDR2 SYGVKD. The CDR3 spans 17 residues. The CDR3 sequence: CAISYPNPGTGSYEQYF. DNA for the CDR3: TGTGCCATCAGCTACCCCAATCCGGGGACAGGATCCTACGAGCAGTACTTC.

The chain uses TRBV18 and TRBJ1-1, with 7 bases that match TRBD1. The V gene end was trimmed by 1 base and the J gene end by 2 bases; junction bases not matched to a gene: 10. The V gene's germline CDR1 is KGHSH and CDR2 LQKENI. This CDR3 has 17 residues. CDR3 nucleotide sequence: TGTGCCAGCTCACCACTTAGGACAGGAACAATTAACACTGAAGCTTTCTTT. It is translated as CASSPLRTGTINTEAFF.

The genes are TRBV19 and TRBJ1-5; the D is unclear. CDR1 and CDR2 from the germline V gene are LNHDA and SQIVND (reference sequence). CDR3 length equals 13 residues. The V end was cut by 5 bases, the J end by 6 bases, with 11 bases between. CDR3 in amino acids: CASSLQISQPQHF. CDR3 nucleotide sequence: TGTGCCAGTAGTCTCCAAATTAGTCAGCCCCAGCATTTT.

The CDR3 here is CASSWDSLYEQYF. The CDR3 region has the DNA TGTGCCAGCAGTTGGGACAGCCTGTACGAGCAGTACTTC. The chain recombines TRBV6-1 with TRBJ2-7; 7 bases align to TRBD1. The ends lost 5 bases at V and 4 bases at J; junction bases unmatched: 5. CDR1 is MNHNS, CDR2 SASEGT, per germline. CDR3 length equals 13 residues.

The CDR3 DNA reads as TGTGCCAGCAGTATGACACGGATAGACTATGGCTACACCTTC. Translating gives CASSMTRIDYGYTF. J is TRBJ1-2 and V is TRBV13, with D uncertain. Trimming removed 6 bases from V and 3 bases from J, with 14 bases in between. Germline CDR1 reads PRHDT; CDR2 reads FYEKMQ (reference sequence). There are 14 residues in the CDR3. The full variable domain, rest sourced from reference TRBV13 and TRBJ1-2, is AAGVIQSPRHLIKEKRETATLKCYPIPRHDTVYWYQQGPGQDPQFLISFYEKMQSDKGSIPDRFSAQQFSDYHSELNMSSLELGDSALYFCASSMTRIDYGYTFGSGTRLTVV.

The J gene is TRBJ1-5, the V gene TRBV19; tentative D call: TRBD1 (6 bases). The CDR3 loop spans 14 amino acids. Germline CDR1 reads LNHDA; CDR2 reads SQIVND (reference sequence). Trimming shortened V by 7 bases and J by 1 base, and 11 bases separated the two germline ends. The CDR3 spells CASIGTRSNQPQHF. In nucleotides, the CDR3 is TGTGCCAGTATTGGGACACGGAGCAATCAGCCCCAGCATTTT.

CDR3 sequence (DNA): TGCGCCAGCAGCTTGGTCCCGGGGGTTAATTCACCCCTCCACTTT. Protein: CASSLVPGVNSPLHF. V is TRBV5-1 and J is TRBJ1-6, with D possibly being TRBD1 (5 bases). The CDR3 is 15 residues long. V lost 0 bases and J 6 bases, leaving 10 bases between the germline ends. Germline V CDR1 and CDR2: SGHRS, YFSETQ.

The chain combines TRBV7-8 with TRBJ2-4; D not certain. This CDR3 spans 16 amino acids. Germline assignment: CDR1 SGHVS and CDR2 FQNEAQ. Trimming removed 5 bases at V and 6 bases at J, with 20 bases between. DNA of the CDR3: TGTGCCAGCAGCCTCACCTCTCTAATTGGTGGAAACATTCAGTACTTC. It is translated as CASSLTSLIGGNIQYF.

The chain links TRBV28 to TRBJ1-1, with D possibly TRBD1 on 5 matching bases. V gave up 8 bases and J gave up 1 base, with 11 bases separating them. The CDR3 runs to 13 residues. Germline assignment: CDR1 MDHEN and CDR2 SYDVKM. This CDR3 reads CASLGQWNTEAFF. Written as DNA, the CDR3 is TGTGCCAGCCTCGGACAATGGAACACTGAAGCTTTCTTT.

CDR3 in DNA: TGTGCCAGCAGCGTTACCTCCTCGACTAGCGGGGGCACAGATACGCAGTATTTT. Translation: CASSVTSSTSGGTDTQYF. This sequence joins TRBV9 and TRBJ2-3; 11 bases agree with TRBD2. Germline assignment: CDR1 SGDLS and CDR2 YYNGEE. CDR3 length equals 18 residues. The trim removed 2 bases at V and 1 base at J, leaving 9 bases unmatched.

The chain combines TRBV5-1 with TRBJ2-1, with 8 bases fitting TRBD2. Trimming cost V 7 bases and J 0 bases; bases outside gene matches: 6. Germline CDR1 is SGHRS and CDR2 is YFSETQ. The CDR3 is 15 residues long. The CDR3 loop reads CASGPGGGSYNEQFF. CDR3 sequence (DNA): TGCGCCAGCGGGCCCGGGGGGGGCTCCTACAATGAGCAGTTCTTC.

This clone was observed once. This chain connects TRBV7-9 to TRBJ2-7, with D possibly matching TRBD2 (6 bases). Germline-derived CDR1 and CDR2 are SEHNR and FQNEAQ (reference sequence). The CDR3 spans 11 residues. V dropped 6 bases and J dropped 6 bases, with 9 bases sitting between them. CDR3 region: CASSIAVEQYF. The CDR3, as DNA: TGTGCCAGCAGTATAGCGGTCGAGCAGTACTTC.